This TCR beta chain appears in the sequencing data of a study of low-dose radiotherapy and immunotherapy resistance in tumors. Gene-specific TRAV and TRBV primers were used for first-strand cDNA, covering alpha and beta chains. The TCRs were subjected to amplification over roughly 18 PCR cycles employing a constant-region primer in conjunction with a V-primer adapter. TCRdb passed the reads through MiXCR, listing each CDR3 protein once. The sample includes under 90,000 distinct CDR3 sequences, roughly a sixth seen only once; the top ten take about 2.8%. Time point: before trial treatment. The CDR3 is 15 amino acids. Between the trimmed V and J ends, which lost 1 base and 6 bases, there was a span of 13 bases. Germline CDR1 and CDR2: MGHRA and YSYEKL.

V gene TRBV4-1 combines with J gene TRBJ2-1, with D perhaps matching TRBD2 (6 bases). This receptor was obtained from a male donor with prostate cancer. This material consisted of PBMCs, taken before treatment. The CDR3 DNA reads as TGCGCCAGCAGCCAAGTTAGCCTGGGACTCAATGAGCAGTTCTTC. The encoded protein is CASSQVSLGLNEQFF.